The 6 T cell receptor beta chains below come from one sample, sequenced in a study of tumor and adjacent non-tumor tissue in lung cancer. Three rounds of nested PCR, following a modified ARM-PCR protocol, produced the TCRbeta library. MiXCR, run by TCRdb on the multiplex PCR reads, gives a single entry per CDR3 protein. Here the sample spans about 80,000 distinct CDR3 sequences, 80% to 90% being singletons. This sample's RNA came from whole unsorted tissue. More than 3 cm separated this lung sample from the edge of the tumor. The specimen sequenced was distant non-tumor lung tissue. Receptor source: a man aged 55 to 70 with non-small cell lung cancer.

The CDR3 loop reads CASSSRRAVGYRARELFF. CDR3 bases: TGTGCCAGCAGCTCCCGGCGTGCGGTAGGATACAGAGCCCGGGAGCTGTTTTTT. V and J are TRBV11-3 and TRBJ2-2; no definite D call. This CDR3 spans 18 amino acids. In germline, CDR1 is SGHNT, CDR2 YENEEA. The ends were cut back, 4 bases at V and 9 bases at J, with 27 bases in the middle.

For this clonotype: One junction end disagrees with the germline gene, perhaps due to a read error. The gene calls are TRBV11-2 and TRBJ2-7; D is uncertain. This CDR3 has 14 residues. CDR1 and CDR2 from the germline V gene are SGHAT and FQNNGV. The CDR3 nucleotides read TGTGCCAGCAGCTTAGGTCTGCCGTCCTGCGAGCAATACTTC. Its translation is CASSLGLPSCEQYF.

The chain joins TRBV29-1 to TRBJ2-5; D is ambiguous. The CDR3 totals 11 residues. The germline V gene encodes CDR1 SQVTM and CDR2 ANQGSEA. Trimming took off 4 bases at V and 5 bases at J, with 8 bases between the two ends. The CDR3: CSVAARETQYF. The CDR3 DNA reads TGCAGCGTTGCAGCTAGGGAGACCCAGTACTTC.

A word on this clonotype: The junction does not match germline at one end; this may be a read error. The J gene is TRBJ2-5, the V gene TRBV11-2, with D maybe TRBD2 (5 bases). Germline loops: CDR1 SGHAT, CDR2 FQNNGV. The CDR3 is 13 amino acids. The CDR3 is CDSNSRGQETQYF. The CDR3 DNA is TGTGACAGCAACTCTAGAGGGCAAGAGACCCAGTACTTC.

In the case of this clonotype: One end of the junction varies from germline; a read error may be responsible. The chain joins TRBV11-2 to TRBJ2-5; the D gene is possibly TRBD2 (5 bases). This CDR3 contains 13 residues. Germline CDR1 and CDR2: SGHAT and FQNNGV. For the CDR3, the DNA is TGTGCGAGCAACAAGGGCTCGGGGGAGACCCAGTACTTC. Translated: CASNKGSGETQYF.

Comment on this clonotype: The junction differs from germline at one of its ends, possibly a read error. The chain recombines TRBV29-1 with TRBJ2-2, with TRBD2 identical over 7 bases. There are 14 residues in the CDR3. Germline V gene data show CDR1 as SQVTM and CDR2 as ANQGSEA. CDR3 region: CSAQDGGRTGGLFF. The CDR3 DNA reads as TGCAGCGCCCAGGACGGGGGGAGAACCGGGGGGCTGTTTTTT.